The present entry profiles one TCR beta chain with its context. The antigen is undetermined. The data stem from a study of cytomegalovirus exposure and HLA in healthy donors. Overall study results and limits: More than 15,000 TCR beta sequences were associated with HLA alleles at 0.05 false discovery rate in a later analysis. Later analysis revealed greater clonal expansion in HLA-associated TCR beta chains than in equally common others. Previous analysis showed most TCR beta V segments were productive about 87% or about 30% of the time.

The germline V gene encodes CDR1 LNHDA and CDR2 SQIVND (reference sequence). Deletions cut 4 bases from V and 4 bases from J, with 8 bases between. The CDR3 is 13 amino acids. The primer mix had 60 Vbeta and 13 Jbeta primers. Sequencing was performed with immunoSEQ multiplex PCR; in TCRdb, only in-frame clones are kept and a portion is missing. The table lists over 95,000 clones, 60% to 85% of them singletons. The sequenced sample was PBMCs. This chain connects TRBV19 to TRBJ1-5; D uncertain. The receptor comes from a female donor in good health and CMV-seronegative. The CDR3 DNA reads TGTGCCAGTAGTAGCGGCCCGAATCAGCCCCAGCATTTT. Translating it yields CASSSGPNQPQHF.